This T cell receptor beta chain originates from a study of T cell repertoires in cytomegalovirus infection. Overall study: Evidence of both CMV infection and a matching HLA type came from public TCR beta signatures. Study conclusions and caveats: Pooled public TCR beta family frequency picked out CMV carriers with the relevant HLA. HLA-C-restricted CMV clonotypes gave the most frequent clonotype in two of eight donors.

With regard to this clonotype: The antigen is unknown.

The CDR3 length is 15 residues. Germline CDR1 and CDR2: MNHEY and SVGEGT. V dropped 5 bases and J dropped 1; count of bases not matched to a gene: 7. MiXCR, run by TCRdb on the reads, gives a single entry per CDR3 protein. The sample carries about 130,000 distinct CDR3 sequences, approximately 24% recorded once. The receptor was isolated from a human donor in good health (CMV status not recorded). Some clones in this sample may be carry-over from other donors' samples. The chain employs TRBV6-2 or TRBV6-3 and TRBJ1-1; the match to TRBD1 covers 7 bases. The specimen was PBMCs, sequenced either directly or after in vitro stimulation (not recorded which). CDR3 nucleotides: TGTGCCAGCAGTACAACGGGACAGCCGAACACTGAAGCTTTCTTT. The encoded protein is CASSTTGQPNTEAFF.